This passage covers 12 T cell receptor beta chains from one sample sequenced in a study of blood T cells in healthy people across ages (dated by TCRdb to the mid-2010s). To prepare the library, 5' RACE was applied. The sequencer listed for this sample is Illumina HiSeq 2500. A second 7 to 11 cycle PCR used a sample-barcoded 5' primer and a J-beta primer mix. The public reads were reanalyzed by TCRdb: fastp trimming at Q25, MiXCR alignment, in-frame beta chains only. Each CDR3 protein appears once, grouped with its most common genes and DNA. The sample profile shows around 1,100,000 distinct CDR3 sequences; roughly two fifths of them were found once. The ten largest account for roughly 14% of the sample. Sequencing was performed on blood. The receptor source for this set is a man younger than 35 in good health.

The gene calls are TRBV7-8 and TRBJ1-2; TRBD1 matches 9 bases. CDR1 and CDR2 (germline): SGHVS, FQNEAQ. V lost 7 bases and J lost 5; bases outside the gene matches: 8. This CDR3 has 14 residues. This CDR3 reads CASNRDRESYGYTF. DNA for the CDR3: TGTGCCAGCAATCGGGACAGGGAATCTTATGGCTACACCTTC. The whole variable domain, filled in from reference TRBV7-8 and TRBJ1-2, reads GAGVSQSPRYKVAKRGQDVALRCDPISGHVSLFWYQQALGQGPEFLTYFQNEAQLDKSGLPSDRFFAERPEGSVSTLKIQRTQQEDSAVYLCASNRDRESYGYTFGSGTRLTVV.

This clonotype was seen a few times. The chain has TRBV20-1 and TRBJ1-1; 8 bases are a match to TRBD1. The trim removed 5 bases at V and 2 bases at J, leaving 4 bases unmatched. CDR1 is DFQATT and CDR2 is SNEGSKA in the germline V gene (reference sequence). The CDR3 loop spans 13 amino acids. The CDR3 reads CSAGGQGNTEAFF. The CDR3, as DNA: TGCAGTGCTGGAGGACAGGGTAACACTGAAGCTTTCTTT.

This clonotype was seen many times. V usage is TRBV20-1 and J usage is TRBJ2-7; tentative D call: TRBD1 (5 bases). The length of the CDR3 is 13 residues. Germline-derived CDR1 and CDR2 are DFQATT and SNEGSKA (reference sequence). DNA of the CDR3: TGCAGCGCAACCCCAGGGATCTCGTACGAGCAGTACTTC. It is translated as CSATPGISYEQYF.

The CDR3 sequence: CASSPDPDRDYQPQHF. The CDR3 nucleotides are TGCGCCAGCAGCCCCGACCCGGACAGGGATTATCAGCCCCAGCATTTT. The chain carries TRBV4-1 and TRBJ1-5; 8 nucleotides line up with TRBD1. The CDR3 is 16 residues long. The junction had 10 bases not matched to a gene; V was cut back by 4 bases and J by 5 bases. The germline V gene encodes CDR1 MGHRA and CDR2 YSYEKL.

The V gene is TRBV20-1, the J gene TRBJ2-5; TRBD2 might be the D (6 bases). The J call may not be correct, given that the DNA end is closer to TRBJ2-7. The CDR3 is 13 residues long. Germline V CDR1 and CDR2: DFQATT, SNEGSKA (reference sequence). CDR3 sequence reads: CSAKTRWGYEQYF. The DNA of the CDR3 is TGCAGTGCTAAGACTAGGTGGGGCTACGAGCAGTACTTC.

This clonotype occurred a few times. This chain joins TRBV25-1 and TRBJ1-2; 9 bases fit TRBD1. Germline loops: CDR1 MGHDK, CDR2 SYGVNS. The V gene end was trimmed by 0 bases and the J gene end by 8 bases; junction bases not matched to a gene: 10. This CDR3 has 16 residues. CDR3 DNA: TGTGCCAGCAGTGAATATTTGGACCCTGGGACAGGGGGCTACACCTTC. It is translated as CASSEYLDPGTGGYTF.

As regards this clonotype: Relative to the germline gene, one junction end is altered; a read error may explain this. V and J are TRBV9 and TRBJ1-4; tentative D call: TRBD1 (6 bases). CDR3 length: 14 amino acids. Germline V lookup: CDR1 SGDLS, CDR2 YYNGEE. DNA for the CDR3: TGTGCCAGCAGCGTAGGCCAGGGGAGTGAACAACTGTTTTTT. It codes for CASSVGQGSEQLFF.

The chain couples TRBV5-1 to TRBJ2-3, with D perhaps TRBD1 or TRBD2 (7 bases each). The CDR3 totals 16 residues. Germline V gene lookup returns CDR1 SGHRS and CDR2 YFSETQ. The V and J ends lost 4 bases and 0 bases respectively, with 15 bases between them. Here the CDR3 DNA reads TGCGCCAGCAGCGCCCAGGGGGACTACAGCACAGATACGCAGTATTTT. It specifies CASSAQGDYSTDTQYF.

The chain couples TRBV29-1 to TRBJ2-3; 7 nucleotides agree with TRBD2. CDR1 SQVTM and CDR2 ANQGSEA come from the germline V gene. The J segment lost 6 bases and the V segment lost 8 bases, leaving 11 bases of the junction unmatched. CDR3 length: 13 amino acids. CDR3 protein: CSFRAGILDTQYF. CDR3 coding DNA: TGCAGCTTCCGAGCGGGGATACTTGATACGCAGTATTTT.

The V call is TRBV29-1, the J call TRBJ1-5, with D possibly matching TRBD1 (6 bases). This CDR3 region has 14 residues. The germline V gene encodes CDR1 SQVTM and CDR2 ANQGSEA. Trimming pared 4 bases from V and 0 bases from J, leaving 10 bases between. The CDR3 DNA follows: TGCAGCGTTGGGACAGCGTATAGCAATCAGCCCCAGCATTTT. Translated, it gives CSVGTAYSNQPQHF.

Note on this clonotype: A read error may account for a junction end that differs from germline. The chain combines TRBV4-3 with TRBJ1-2; 7 positions match TRBD1. The CDR3 runs to 15 residues. Germline CDR1 LGHNA, CDR2 YSLEER. The CDR3 nucleotides are TGCGCCAGCAGCCCCGGGACAGAATCTAACTATGACTACACCTTC. Translated: CASSPGTESNYDYTF.

This clonotype was detected ten times or more. A read error may be the cause here, since a much bigger clone is one base away. The V call is TRBV9, the J call TRBJ2-3, with D hard to call. This CDR3 comprises 14 residues. CDR1 SGDLS and CDR2 YYNGEE come from the germline V gene. V was pared by 2 bases and J by 2 bases, with 9 bases between. CDR3 sequence (DNA): TGTGCCAGCAGCGTCGCGGCCCTCACAGATACGCAGTATTTT. Amino acid sequence: CASSVAALTDTQYF. Based on the CDR3 plus reference TRBV9 and TRBJ2-3, the full variable domain is DSGVTQTPKHLITATGQRVTLRCSPRSGDLSVYWYQQSLDQGLQFLIQYYNGEERAKGNILERFSAQQFPDLHSELNLSSLELGDSALYFCASSVAALTDTQYFGPGTRLTVL.